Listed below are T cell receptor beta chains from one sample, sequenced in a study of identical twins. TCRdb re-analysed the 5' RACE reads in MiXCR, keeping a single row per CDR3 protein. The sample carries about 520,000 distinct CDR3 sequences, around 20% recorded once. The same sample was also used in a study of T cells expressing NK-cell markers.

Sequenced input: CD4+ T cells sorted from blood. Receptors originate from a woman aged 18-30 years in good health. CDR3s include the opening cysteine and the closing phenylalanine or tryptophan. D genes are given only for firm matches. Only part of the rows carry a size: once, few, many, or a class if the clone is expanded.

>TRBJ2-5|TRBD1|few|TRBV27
CASRRTGTGYSGTQYF
TGTGCCAGCAGAAGAACCGGGACAGGGTATTCCGGGACCCAGTACTTC
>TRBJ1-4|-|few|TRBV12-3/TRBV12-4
CASRASHGTNEKLFF
TGTGCCAGCAGGGCGAGCCACGGTACTAATGAAAAACTGTTTTTT
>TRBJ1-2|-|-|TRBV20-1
CSARDSVRREGYTF
TGCAGTGCTAGAGATTCGGTGAGGAGAGAAGGCTACACCTTC
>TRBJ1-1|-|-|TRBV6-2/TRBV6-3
CASSYQHKNTEAFF
TGTGCCAGCAGTTACCAGCACAAGAACACTGAAGCTTTCTTT
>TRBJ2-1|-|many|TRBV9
CASSVGVSYNEQFF
TGTGCCAGCAGCGTAGGTGTCTCCTACAATGAGCAGTTCTTC
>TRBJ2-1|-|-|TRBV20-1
CSASFERVSYNEQFF
TGCAGTGCTAGCTTCGAGCGGGTCTCCTACAATGAGCAGTTCTTC
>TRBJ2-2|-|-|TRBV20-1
CSAADTDTGELFF
TGCAGTGCCGCCGACACAGACACCGGGGAGCTGTTTTTT
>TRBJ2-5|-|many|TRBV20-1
CSATEGVLAQYF
TGCAGTGCTACCGAGGGGGTGTTGGCCCAGTACTTC
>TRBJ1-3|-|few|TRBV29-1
CSVERDPGNTIYF
TGCAGCGTTGAAAGGGATCCTGGAAACACCATATATTTT
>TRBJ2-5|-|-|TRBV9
CASGGPEETQYF
TGTGCCAGCGGGGGCCCGGAAGAGACCCAGTACTTC
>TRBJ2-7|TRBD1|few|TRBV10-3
CATKTGTGPHEQYF
TGTGCCACCAAAACCGGGACAGGTCCCCACGAGCAGTACTTC
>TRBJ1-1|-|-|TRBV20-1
CGTQPGGLAPFMNTEAFF
TGCGGTACCCAACCCGGGGGCCTGGCACCTTTCATGAACACTGAAGCTTTCTTT
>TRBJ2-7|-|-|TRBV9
CASSVDEQYF
TGTGCCAGCAGCGTAGACGAGCAGTACTTC
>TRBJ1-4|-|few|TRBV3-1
CASSQQGLDPTNEKLFF
TGTGCCAGCAGCCAACAGGGGCTAGATCCAACTAATGAAAAACTGTTTTTT
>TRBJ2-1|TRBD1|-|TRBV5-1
CASSSTGTHRADEQFF
TGCGCCAGCAGCTCGACAGGGACCCATCGTGCGGATGAGCAGTTCTTC
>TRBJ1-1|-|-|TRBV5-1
CASSLTSSEVQAFF
TGCGCCAGCAGCCTGACAAGCTCGGAGGTTCAAGCTTTCTTT
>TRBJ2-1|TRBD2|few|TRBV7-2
CASSFRLAGGGGSYNEQFF
TGTGCCAGCAGCTTTAGGCTAGCGGGGGGTGGAGGCTCCTACAATGAGCAGTTCTTC
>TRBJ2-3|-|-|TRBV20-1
CSAPAGRGTDTQYF
TGCAGTGCCCCCGCGGGACGGGGCACAGATACGCAGTATTTT
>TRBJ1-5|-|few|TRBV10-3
CAISGPGAGQPQHF
TGTGCCATCAGTGGTCCGGGGGCAGGACAGCCCCAGCATTTT